This T cell receptor (beta chain) was recorded in a study of blood T cells in healthy people across ages. Study results and caveats: Higher diversity, along with more naive CD4+ cells, distinguished long-lived donors from aged donors.

Next came a second PCR, run for about 7 to 11 cycles, which used a sample-barcoded 5' primer along with a J-beta primer mix. MiXCR, applied by TCRdb to the 5' RACE reads, yields one record per CDR3 protein. The data contain around 990,000 distinct CDR3 sequences, roughly 24% of them singletons. This CDR3 region has 13 residues. Germline assignment: CDR1 SGHRS and CDR2 YFSETQ. A few counts support this clonotype. Its antigen is unknown. These data also formed part of another study, on T cells of mothers and their children. That study reports: There were over 9 million TCR beta CDR3 reads from each mother and about 3.1 million from each child. Slightly higher overlap, not significant, was seen in related mother-child pairs than in unrelated pairs.

V usage is TRBV5-1 and J usage is TRBJ2-5; unclear D gene. The assigned J gene may be wrong: the sequence end matches TRBJ2-1 better. Sequenced: blood. The source of this sequence is a girl aged 2 to 10 in good health. The CDR3 DNA follows: TGCGCCAGCAGCCCCGCGAACGCCCATGAGCAGTTCTTC. It translates to CASSPANAHEQFF.